Shown below are 31 T cell receptor beta chains from a single sample sequenced in a study of monozygotic twins with inflammatory bowel disease. TCRdb reanalyzed the 5' RACE reads, giving one entry per CDR3 protein sequence and no DNA. With around 190,000 distinct CDR3 sequences in the sample, the ten largest clones hold 1.6%. What was sequenced was blood. The source is a human donor with ulcerative colitis or Crohn's disease, or a healthy co-twin of an affected twin (not recorded which).

The chain uses TRBV6-1 and TRBJ2-3. CDR1 and CDR2 (germline): MNHNS, SASEGT. The CDR3 has 11 amino acids. CDR3 loop: CALHSTDTQYF.

The chain combines TRBV29-1 with TRBJ2-3; the TCRdb D gene call, TRBD1, has no DNA to confirm it. Per germline, CDR1 SQVTM and CDR2 ANQGSEA. The CDR3 is 14 residues long. The CDR3 is CSVEGTGVADTQYF.

The rearrangement uses TRBV19 and TRBJ2-3; checking the TCRdb D call of TRBD2 is not possible without DNA. CDR1 and CDR2 from the germline V gene are LNHDA and SQIVND (reference sequence). The CDR3 extends over 12 amino acids. CDR3 residues: CATASHRGTQYF.

V is TRBV20-1 and J is TRBJ1-2; the D gene TCRdb calls, TRBD1, cannot be checked with no DNA. The germline gives CDR1 DFQATT, CDR2 SNEGSKA (reference sequence). The CDR3 loop spans 14 amino acids. CDR3 loop: CSADDRRKNYGYTF.

The chain carries TRBV24-1 and TRBJ2-1; lacking DNA, the TRBD1 call made by TCRdb goes unchecked. The length of the CDR3 is 14 residues. Per germline, CDR1 KGHDR and CDR2 SFDVKD. CDR3 sequence reads: CATSEGGTPNEQFF.

The chain is built from TRBV6-1 and TRBJ1-6; TCRdb's assignment of TRBD1 cannot be checked, as there is no DNA. The CDR3 extends over 15 amino acids. CDR1 is MNHNS and CDR2 is SASEGT in the germline V gene. The CDR3 sequence is CASSIPSRHNSPLHF.

This chain joins TRBV7-2 and TRBJ2-5. This CDR3 is built from 14 residues. CDR1 and CDR2 from the germline V gene are SGHTA and FQGNSA. CDR3 protein: CASSLSGGIGTQYF.

The CDR3 protein is CASSERGGRTEAFF. The rearrangement joins TRBV6-1 to TRBJ1-1. The germline CDR1 and CDR2 sequences are MNHNS and SASEGT. The CDR3 runs 14 residues.

The chain links TRBV6-1 to TRBJ1-1; TCRdb returns TRBD1, unconfirmable since there is no DNA. CDR1 and CDR2 (germline): MNHNS, SASEGT. The CDR3 contains 14 residues. The CDR3 here is CASTLDGRNTEAFF.

The chain has TRBV20-1 and TRBJ1-2. CDR1 and CDR2 (germline): DFQATT, SNEGSKA (reference sequence). The CDR3 spans 15 residues. The CDR3 protein is CSARDLPTPNYGYTF.

The chain's CDR3 is CASNRYNEQFF. The rearrangement joins TRBV19 to TRBJ2-1; TCRdb's assignment of TRBD1 cannot be checked, as there is no DNA. Per germline, CDR1 LNHDA and CDR2 SQIVND (reference sequence). The CDR3 is 11 amino acids.

This chain joins TRBV12-3 or TRBV12-4 and TRBJ2-1. CDR3 length equals 11 residues. The CDR3 region is CASGLSHEQFF.

This chain connects TRBV10-3 to TRBJ1-5; TCRdb outputs TRBD1, but without DNA this stays unchecked. This CDR3 comprises 14 residues. Germline CDR1 and CDR2: ENHRY and SYGVKD. Here the CDR3 reads CAISDRGGNQPQHF.

This sequence joins TRBV5-1 and TRBJ2-2; no DNA is available, so the TRBD2 call from TCRdb remains unchecked. The germline V gene has CDR1 SGHRS and CDR2 YFSETQ. The CDR3 spans 16 residues. CDR3 loop: CASSLMTSANTGELFF.

J is TRBJ1-6 and V is TRBV18; checking the TCRdb D call of TRBD1 is not possible without DNA. CDR1 and CDR2 (germline): KGHSH, LQKENI. The CDR3 runs to 12 residues. CDR3 in amino acids: CASSPRDKALHF. Supplemented by reference TRBV18 and TRBJ1-6, the full variable domain reads NAGVMQNPRHLVRRRGQEARLRCSPMKGHSHVYWYRQLPEEGLKFMVYLQKENIIDESGMPKERFSAEFPKEGPSILRIQQVVRGDSAAYFCASSPRDKALHFGNGTRLTVT.

The chain uses TRBV6-1 and TRBJ1-6. This CDR3 contains 13 residues. The germline CDR1 and CDR2 sequences are MNHNS and SASEGT. CDR3: CASSIGPGRALHF.

This chain links TRBV12-3 or TRBV12-4 with TRBJ1-2; the TCRdb D gene call, TRBD1, has no DNA to confirm it. The CDR3 spans 13 residues. The CDR3 loop reads CASSFVAGDGYTF.

J is TRBJ2-7 and V is TRBV20-1. CDR3 length: 13 amino acids. Germline V CDR1 and CDR2: DFQATT, SNEGSKA (reference sequence). The CDR3 sequence is CSARAGRAYEQYF.

The chain has TRBV7-9 and TRBJ1-4. Germline-derived CDR1 and CDR2 are SEHNR and FQNEAQ (reference sequence). The CDR3 totals 15 residues. CDR3 sequence reads: CASSLADLRNEKLFF.

The chain recombines TRBV20-1 with TRBJ2-1; no DNA is available, so the TRBD2 call from TCRdb remains unchecked. This CDR3 has 14 amino acids. Germline V gene sequence: CDR1 DFQATT, CDR2 SNEGSKA (reference sequence). CDR3 in amino acids: CSAPSGGLVNEQFF.

The chain carries TRBV4-1 and TRBJ2-3; the D call of TRBD1 rests on TCRdb alone, since no DNA is present to check it. In germline, CDR1 is MGHRA, CDR2 YSYEKL. This CDR3 is built from 16 residues. CDR3 sequence reads: CASSQTGTGNTDTQYF.

The V and J genes are TRBV20-1 and TRBJ2-7. Germline CDR1 DFQATT, CDR2 SNEGSKA (reference sequence). This CDR3 contains 13 residues. The CDR3 here is CSARAVRLYEQYF.

The chain couples TRBV3-1 to TRBJ2-5; TCRdb returns TRBD1, unconfirmable since there is no DNA. The V gene's germline CDR1 is LGHDT and CDR2 YNNKEL (reference sequence). CDR3 size: 15 residues. CDR3 sequence: CASSPERGLEETQYF.

This chain connects TRBV20-1 to TRBJ2-7; the TCRdb D gene call, TRBD1, has no DNA to confirm it. Germline CDR1 and CDR2: DFQATT and SNEGSKA (reference sequence). This CDR3 contains 13 residues. The CDR3 reads CSARRDRGYEQYF.

This rearrangement joins TRBV11-2 to TRBJ2-5; TCRdb picks TRBD1, but there is no DNA to check that call. Germline-derived CDR1 and CDR2 are SGHAT and FQNNGV. CDR3 length equals 14 residues. CDR3 protein: CASSSNRGRETQYF.

This chain joins TRBV27 and TRBJ1-2; TCRdb's assignment of TRBD1 cannot be checked, as there is no DNA. CDR3 size: 15 residues. From germline, CDR1 is MNHEY and CDR2 SMNVEV (reference sequence). CDR3 amino acids: CASSFPGIPRSGYTF.

The chain carries TRBV29-1 and TRBJ2-3; TCRdb reports TRBD1, a call that lacks DNA to check it against. Per germline, CDR1 SQVTM and CDR2 ANQGSEA. The CDR3 extends over 16 amino acids. CDR3 region: CSVAGTVLGDTDTQYF.

CDR3 sequence reads: CASSYSGQSTDTQYF. The chain uses TRBV5-1 and TRBJ2-3. CDR1 is SGHRS and CDR2 is YFSETQ in the germline V gene. The CDR3 runs to 15 residues.

CDR3 protein: CASRPQGGMNTEAFF. This chain connects TRBV5-5 to TRBJ1-1; the D gene TCRdb calls, TRBD1, cannot be checked with no DNA. Germline CDR1 SGHKS, CDR2 YYEKEE (reference sequence). The CDR3 is 15 residues long.

The rearrangement uses TRBV25-1 and TRBJ2-1; TCRdb reports TRBD1, a call that lacks DNA to check it against. Germline V gene sequence: CDR1 MGHDK, CDR2 SYGVNS. This CDR3 has 13 residues. The CDR3: CASSDPGRVEQFF.

This chain links TRBV3-1 with TRBJ1-2; without DNA, the TCRdb call of TRBD1 cannot be checked. Germline CDR1 reads LGHDT; CDR2 reads YNNKEL (reference sequence). CDR3 length equals 14 residues. The CDR3 protein is CASSQRDSNYGYTF.